The clone carrying this T cell receptor (beta chain) appeared a few times. Its antigen is not known. Mismatch with germline at one junction end may stem from a read error. Combining a sample-barcoded 5' primer with a J-beta primer mix, a second PCR ran for 7 to 11 cycles. Via MiXCR, TCRdb re-called the 5' RACE reads, giving one row per CDR3 protein. The profile covers about 1.6 million distinct CDR3 sequences, with 34% appearing a single time and approximately 10% taken by the ten largest. This CDR3 is 15 amino acids long. Germline CDR1 reads SEHNR; CDR2 reads FQNEAQ (reference sequence). These data are taken from a study of blood T cells in healthy people across ages. Broader study findings: The unsorted PBMCs prevented any conclusive comparison of naive versus antigen-experienced cells. Fewer expanded clones and more diversity marked long-lived versus aged donors. Researchers report that TCR beta diversity correlated strongly with naive T cell percentage.

This sequence was found in a woman aged 25 to 39 in good health. The rearrangement joins TRBV7-9 to TRBJ2-1, with 13 bases that match TRBD2. The sequencing input was blood. The CDR3 here is CASNLLAGGQNEQFF. The CDR3 region has the DNA TGTGCCAGCAACTTACTAGCGGGGGGGCAAAATGAGCAGTTCTTC.